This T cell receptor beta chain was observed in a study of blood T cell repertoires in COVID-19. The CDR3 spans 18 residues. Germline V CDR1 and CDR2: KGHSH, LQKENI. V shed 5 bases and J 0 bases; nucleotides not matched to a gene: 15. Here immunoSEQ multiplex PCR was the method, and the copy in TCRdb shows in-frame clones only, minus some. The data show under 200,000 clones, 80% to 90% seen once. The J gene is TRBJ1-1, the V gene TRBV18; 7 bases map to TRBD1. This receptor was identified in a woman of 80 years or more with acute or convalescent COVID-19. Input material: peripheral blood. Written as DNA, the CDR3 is TGTGCCAGCTCATCAAGCCAGGGGGAGTGGGCGTTGAACACTGAAGCTTTCTTT. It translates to CASSSSQGEWALNTEAFF. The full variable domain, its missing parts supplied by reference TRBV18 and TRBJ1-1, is NAGVMQNPRHLVRRRGQEARLRCSPMKGHSHVYWYRQLPEEGLKFMVYLQKENIIDESGMPKERFSAEFPKEGPSILRIQQVVRGDSAAYFCASSSSQGEWALNTEAFFGQGTRLTVV.